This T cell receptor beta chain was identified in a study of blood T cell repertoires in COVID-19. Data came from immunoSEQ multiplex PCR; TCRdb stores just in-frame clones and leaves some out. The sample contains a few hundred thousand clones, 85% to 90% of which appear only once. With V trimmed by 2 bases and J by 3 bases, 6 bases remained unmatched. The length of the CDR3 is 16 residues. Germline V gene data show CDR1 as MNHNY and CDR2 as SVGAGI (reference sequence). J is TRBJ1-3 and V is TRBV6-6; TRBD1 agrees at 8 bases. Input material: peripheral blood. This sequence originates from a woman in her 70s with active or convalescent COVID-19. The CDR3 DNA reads TGTGCCAGCAGTTACCAGCCAGGGGGCAATGGAAACACCATATATTTT. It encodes CASSYQPGGNGNTIYF.